The rows below give T cell receptor beta chains drawn from one sample of a study of neurological immune-mediated disorders. TCRdb ran MiXCR on the 5' RACE reads and lists one entry per CDR3 protein. The sample comprises 25,000 to 35,000 distinct CDR3 sequences, around 1.5% of which are singletons, and about 10% rests with the top ten. What was sequenced was PBMCs. All receptors derive from a woman aged 30 to 39 with multiple sclerosis. Both conserved end residues are part of each CDR3. Fields, in order: J gene, D gene, clone size, V gene, CDR3 DNA, CDR3 protein. A D gene is named only where the DNA matches it firmly. Only part of the rows carry a size: once, few, many, or a class if the clone is expanded.

>TRBJ2-5|.|many|TRBV7-9
TGTGCCAGCAGCCCCCCGGTGGAACGGGGGGAGACCCAGTACTTC
CASSPPVERGETQYF
>TRBJ1-5|.|many|TRBV6-2/TRBV6-3
TGTGCCAGCACAGGGAGCAATCAGCCCCAGCATTTT
CASTGSNQPQHF
>TRBJ2-7|.|many|TRBV20-1
TGCAGTGCTAGCGGTTACGAGCAGTACTTC
CSASGYEQYF
>TRBJ1-2|.|many|TRBV27
TGTGCCAGCAGTTCTTCCGGACAGTATGGCTACACCTTC
CASSSSGQYGYTF
>TRBJ2-3|.|many|TRBV2
TGTGCCAGCGTTTACACAGATACGCAGTATTTT
CASVYTDTQYF
>TRBJ1-1|.|many|TRBV6-5
TGTGCCAGCAGTTACAAGGGGTTGAACACTGAAGCTTTCTTT
CASSYKGLNTEAFF
>TRBJ2-3|.|.|TRBV11-2
TGTGCCAGCAGCTTAGATCTTGGGATTAGCACAGATACGCAGTATTTT
CASSLDLGISTDTQYF
>TRBJ2-7|.|many|TRBV7-6
TGTGCCAGCAGCTTTGGGTCCGAGCAGTACTTC
CASSFGSEQYF
>TRBJ2-2|.|many|TRBV5-1
TGCGCCAGCAGCCAAACAGTAACCGGGGAGCTGTTTTTT
CASSQTVTGELFF
>TRBJ2-4|.|many|TRBV10-2
TGCGCCAGCAGTGAGTCTGGCAGATTAAACATTCAGTACTTC
CASSESGRLNIQYF
>TRBJ1-2|TRBD1|many|TRBV20-1
TGCAGTGCTAGAGACCTGGACAGGAGCTATGGCTACACCTTC
CSARDLDRSYGYTF
>TRBJ2-6|.|many|TRBV5-1
TGCGCCAGCAGCTGGGGGGTTACTGGGGCCAACGTCCTGACTTTC
CASSWGVTGANVLTF
>TRBJ2-3|.|many|TRBV4-3
TGCGCCAGCAGCCAAGGGACCCTCACAGATACGCAGTATTTT
CASSQGTLTDTQYF
>TRBJ2-7|.|many|TRBV18
TGTGCCAGCTCAGATCGTTTGGAGTCCTACGAGCAGTACTTC
CASSDRLESYEQYF
>TRBJ2-5|TRBD1|many|TRBV9
TGTGCCAGCAGCGTCGGACAGGGAATGGTCCAAGAGACCCAGTACTTC
CASSVGQGMVQETQYF